The next 2 T cell receptor beta chains were all read from a single sample in a study of blood T cell repertoires in COVID-19 (dated by TCRdb to about 2020). Preparation of the library involved the immunoSEQ multiplex PCR assay. Entries here come from immuneACCESS through TCRdb and include only in-frame sequences with V and J called. Some clones fail to appear in such tables; in the studies checked, an unresolved V gene covers under half of the shortfall, and the cause of the remainder is unknown. The table for this sample lists about 40,000 clones; approximately 86% of them were counted only once. The top ten hold roughly a tenth of the sample. Sequencing was carried out using peripheral blood. The origin of the receptors is a woman older than 75 with active COVID-19.

This clone was seen a few times. The rearrangement uses TRBV7-3 and TRBJ2-5; 9 nucleotides agree with TRBD2. The CDR3 is made up of 14 amino acids. CDR1 and CDR2 from the germline V gene are SGHTA and FQGTGA. With 5 bases clipped from V and 2 bases from J, the junction kept 3 bases outside the gene matches. CDR3 loop: CASSVTSGQETQYF. Written as DNA, the CDR3 is TGTGCCAGCAGCGTCACTAGCGGGCAAGAGACCCAGTACTTC.

V is TRBV15 and J is TRBJ1-1; no clear D gene. V gave up 4 bases and J gave up 0 bases, with 9 bases separating them. The CDR3 sequence is 14 residues long. The germline V gene has CDR1 LNHNV and CDR2 YYDKDF (reference sequence). The CDR3 here is CATSTPPLNTEAFF. The CDR3 bases are TGTGCCACCAGCACCCCCCCCTTGAACACTGAAGCTTTCTTT.